This passage covers 21 T cell receptor beta chains from one sample sequenced in a study of human T cells and chemical hapten exposure. Time point noted: patch test 1, 2 weeks after DPC sensitization. The treatment is: therapeutic diphenylcyclopropenone sensitization with weekly scalp DPC. MiXCR was run by TCRdb on the RACE reads, yielding one entry per CDR3 protein. Here the sample spans 95,000 to 150,000 distinct CDR3 sequences, approximately 15% being singletons. The sample consisted of whole blood, taken in connection with sensitization to the hapten diphenylcyclopropenone (DPC). These receptors all come from a man aged 18 to 30 with alopecia areata. Some clones in this sample may be carry-over from other donors' samples.

There are many counts of this clonotype. This chain uses TRBV27 with TRBJ2-5, with 7 bases lining up with TRBD2. The CDR3 has 13 residues. V gave up 6 bases and J gave up 4 bases; unmatched junction bases: 5. Germline CDR1 is MNHEY and CDR2 is SMNVEV (reference sequence). CDR3: CASRPPGGETQYF. CDR3 nucleotide sequence: TGTGCCAGCAGGCCCCCGGGGGGAGAGACCCAGTACTTC.

This clonotype was counted ten times or more. The rearrangement uses TRBV3-1 and TRBJ1-5; 7 positions match TRBD1. The germline CDR1 and CDR2 sequences are LGHDT and YNNKEL (reference sequence). The CDR3 is 13 residues long. Unmatched junction bases numbered 3, after V lost 4 bases and J lost 6 bases. CDR3 coding DNA: TGTGCCAGCAGCCGACAGGGAAGTCAGCCCCAGCATTTT. It specifies CASSRQGSQPQHF. Combining the CDR3 with reference TRBV3-1 and TRBJ1-5 gives the whole variable domain DTAVSQTPKYLVTQMGNDKSIKCEQNLGHDTMYWYKQDSKKFLKIMFSYNNKELIINETVPNRFSPKSPDKAHLNLHINSLELGDSAVYFCASSRQGSQPQHFGDGTRLSIL.

There are many counts of this clonotype. The chain links TRBV6-2 or TRBV6-3 to TRBJ2-3, with D unresolved. Trimming took off 2 bases at V and 0 bases at J, with 12 bases between the two ends. CDR3 length equals 16 residues. From germline, CDR1 is MNHEY and CDR2 SVGEGT. CDR3 sequence: CASSYGQPSSTDTQYF. CDR3 in DNA: TGTGCCAGCAGTTACGGGCAGCCCTCTAGCACAGATACGCAGTATTTT.

The chain has TRBV11-2 and TRBJ1-2; D may be TRBD1 (5 bases). V was clipped by 2 bases and J by 6 bases, with 10 bases between them. CDR3 length: 13 amino acids. Germline lookup yields CDR1 SGHAT and CDR2 FQNNGV. The CDR3 nucleotides are TGTGCCAGCAGCTTATGGCAGGGAAATGGCTACACCTTC. The encoded protein is CASSLWQGNGYTF.

This clonotype was counted a few times. This rearrangement joins TRBV6-5 to TRBJ1-2, with D possibly TRBD1 on 6 matching bases. This CDR3 region has 14 residues. V lost 2 bases, J lost 4 bases, and 11 bases lay in between. The germline V gene encodes CDR1 MNHEY and CDR2 SVGAGI. CDR3 sequence: CASSYQDRSYGYTF. The CDR3 DNA reads as TGTGCCAGCAGTTACCAAGACAGGAGCTATGGCTACACCTTC.

In nucleotides, the CDR3 is TGTGCCAGCAGCTTGACAGGGTCTGGAAACACCATATATTTT. It is translated as CASSLTGSGNTIYF. The V and J genes are TRBV7-3 and TRBJ1-3; 7 nucleotides align to TRBD1. The CDR3 runs to 14 residues. V lost 3 bases, J lost 1 base, and 0 bases stayed unmatched. CDR1 and CDR2 from the germline V gene are SGHTA and FQGTGA.

This chain joins TRBV29-1 and TRBJ2-7; 9 nucleotides line up with TRBD2. Germline assignment: CDR1 SQVTM and CDR2 ANQGSEA. The CDR3 contains 12 residues. V was pared by 7 bases and J by 3 bases, with 4 bases of the junction left unmatched. The CDR3 here is CSAGAGGYEQYF. The CDR3 DNA sequence: TGCAGCGCCGGAGCGGGGGGCTACGAGCAGTACTTC.

A few counts support this clonotype. The chain carries TRBV5-1 and TRBJ2-5; maybe TRBD1 (5 bases). Trimming stripped 5 bases from V and 5 bases from J, with 10 bases between. CDR3 size: 12 residues. The germline gives CDR1 SGHRS, CDR2 YFSETQ. CDR3 coding DNA: TGCGCCAGCAGGGACACCGGGGAGACCCAGTACTTC. This codes for CASRDTGETQYF.

The chain recombines TRBV12-3 or TRBV12-4 with TRBJ2-1; D remains ambiguous. V was cut by 5 bases and J by 9 bases, with 8 bases left in between. The CDR3 runs 11 residues. CDR3 in amino acids: CASSLGIEQFF. The CDR3 DNA reads as TGTGCCAGCAGTCTAGGTATTGAGCAGTTCTTC.

V and J are TRBV29-1 and TRBJ1-2; TRBD1 aligns across 7 bases. This CDR3 comprises 13 residues. Per germline, CDR1 SQVTM and CDR2 ANQGSEA. Germline trimming cut 5 bases from V and 2 bases from J; bases unmatched to any gene: 5. CDR3 amino acids: CSVRTGDNYGYTF. The CDR3 DNA sequence: TGCAGCGTTCGAACAGGGGACAACTATGGCTACACCTTC.

V usage is TRBV7-6 and J usage is TRBJ1-4, with D hard to call. In germline, CDR1 is SGHVS, CDR2 FNYEAQ. V was shortened by 1 base and J by 0 bases, with 6 bases between the two germline ends. The CDR3 length is 15 residues. The CDR3 protein is CASSLDGATNEKLFF. For the CDR3, the DNA is TGTGCCAGCAGCTTAGACGGTGCAACTAATGAAAAACTGTTTTTT. The whole variable domain, filled in from reference TRBV7-6 and TRBJ1-4, reads GAGVSQSPRYKVTKRGQDVALRCDPISGHVSLYWYRQALGQGPEFLTYFNYEAQQDKSGLPNDRFSAERPEGSISTLTIQRTEQRDSAMYRCASSLDGATNEKLFFGSGTQLSVL.

This clonotype showed up many times. The J gene is TRBJ1-1, the V gene TRBV18, with D hard to call. With 2 bases removed from V and 1 base from J, the gap between germline ends came to 8 bases. The length of the CDR3 is 14 residues. Germline assignment: CDR1 KGHSH and CDR2 LQKENI. CDR3 in amino acids: CASSPDNQNTEAFF. CDR3 in DNA: TGTGCCAGCTCACCAGACAACCAGAACACTGAAGCTTTCTTT.

The sample holds a few counts of this clonotype. The chain employs TRBV6-2 or TRBV6-3 and TRBJ2-2; D not certain. Germline loops: CDR1 MNHEY, CDR2 SVGEGT. The CDR3 contains 13 residues. V lost 5 bases, J lost 0 bases, and 4 bases lay in between. The DNA of the CDR3 is TGTGCCAGCAGTGGAGCGAACACCGGGGAGCTGTTTTTT. Translating it yields CASSGANTGELFF.

The chain couples TRBV12-3 or TRBV12-4 to TRBJ2-5; perhaps TRBD2 as D (5 bases). With 5 bases removed from V and 2 bases from J, the gap between germline ends came to 12 bases. The CDR3 covers 14 residues. CDR3 residues: CASSPRGVQETQYF. For the CDR3, the DNA is TGTGCCAGCAGTCCCCGGGGTGTACAAGAGACCCAGTACTTC.

The chain links TRBV19 to TRBJ1-1; D not resolved. V lost 6 bases, J lost 1 base, and 21 bases lay in between. The CDR3 runs to 17 residues. Germline CDR1 and CDR2: LNHDA and SQIVND (reference sequence). The CDR3 DNA reads as TGTGCCAGTAGCCCCGGTGGCCATCGGACGGGGAACACTGAAGCTTTCTTT. It is translated as CASSPGGHRTGNTEAFF.

The gene calls are TRBV28 and TRBJ2-4; unclear D gene. CDR1 and CDR2 (germline): MDHEN, SYDVKM. The CDR3 covers 15 residues. The germline V and J ends were trimmed by 5 bases and 0 bases, with 11 bases remaining between them. DNA of the CDR3: TGTGCCAGCAGTCCTCTAAACTTAGCCAAAAACATTCAGTACTTC. Protein product: CASSPLNLAKNIQYF.

The chain carries TRBV28 and TRBJ2-1; unclear D gene. Germline V gene sequence: CDR1 MDHEN, CDR2 SYDVKM. Trimming cost V 2 bases and J 0 bases, with 8 bases left between them. The CDR3 extends over 15 amino acids. The CDR3 DNA is TGTGCCAGCAGTTTAGCCGATTTCTCCTACAATGAGCAGTTCTTC. This codes for CASSLADFSYNEQFF. Based on the CDR3 plus reference TRBV28 and TRBJ2-1, the full variable domain is DVKVTQSSRYLVKRTGEKVFLECVQDMDHENMFWYRQDPGLGLRLIYFSYDVKMKEKGDIPEGYSVSREKKERFSLILESASTNQTSMYLCASSLADFSYNEQFFGPGTRLTVL.

The chain carries TRBV12-3 or TRBV12-4 and TRBJ2-3; D gene unclear. V lost 3 bases and J 0 bases, leaving 10 bases between the germline ends. This CDR3 comprises 15 residues. CDR3 bases: TGTGCCAGCAGTTTCCACAGCGCCAGCACAGATACGCAGTATTTT. This translates into CASSFHSASTDTQYF.

The rearrangement joins TRBV3-1 to TRBJ1-1; TRBD1 matches at 7 bases. This CDR3 contains 13 residues. Unmatched junction bases numbered 7, after V lost 2 bases and J lost 10 bases. Germline V CDR1 and CDR2: LGHDT, YNNKEL (reference sequence). CDR3 in amino acids: CASSQTDRDAAFF. CDR3 DNA sequence: TGTGCCAGCAGCCAAACCGACAGGGACGCAGCTTTCTTT.

This clonotype was counted many times. The chain recombines TRBV6-2 or TRBV6-3 with TRBJ1-6, with TRBD1 identical over 7 bases. J gave up 1 base and V 5 bases, and 2 bases lay outside the gene matches. The CDR3 is 15 residues long. Germline V lookup: CDR1 MNHEY, CDR2 SVGEGT. CDR3 residues: CASSRRGSYNSPLHF. The CDR3 bases are TGTGCCAGCAGTCGCAGGGGGTCCTATAATTCACCCCTCCACTTT.

The J gene is TRBJ2-5, the V gene TRBV5-6; 10 bases are a match to TRBD1. This CDR3 comprises 15 residues. The J segment lost 5 bases and the V segment lost 3 bases, leaving 7 bases of the junction unmatched. Germline loops: CDR1 SGHDT, CDR2 YYEEEE. The CDR3 is CASSYRDRGSETQYF. The CDR3, as DNA: TGTGCCAGCAGCTACCGGGACAGGGGAAGCGAGACCCAGTACTTC.